This record looks at one T cell receptor beta chain sequence and its context. Antigen unknown. The data belong to a study of cytomegalovirus exposure and HLA in healthy donors. Points from the study as a whole: Later analysis demonstrated an association between a missense DCLRE1C variant and TCR beta V- and J-gene trimming. TCR beta chains numbering more than 150 were designated cytomegalovirus-associated.

The PCR contained 60 Vbeta and 13 Jbeta primers. Profiled with immunoSEQ multiplex PCR; TCRdb holds only in-frame clones, not every one. The sample contains over 150,000 clones, more than 70% of which appear only once. Healthy people donating bone marrow made up the donors. CDR1 and CDR2 (germline): GTSNPN, SVGIG (reference sequence). J was trimmed by 1 base and V by 7 bases; bases with no gene match: 5. The CDR3 consists of 13 residues. The sequence was obtained from a boy aged 2-15 years in good health and CMV-seronegative. The genes are TRBV30 and TRBJ2-3, with 7 positions matching TRBD2. The sample consisted of PBMCs. The CDR3, as DNA: TGTGCCTCCCAGCGGGAAGGCACAGATACGCAGTATTTT. It encodes CASQREGTDTQYF.